This is a list of T cell receptor beta chains from one sample in a study of beta chain features in type 1 diabetes. The method was immunoSEQ multiplex PCR; TCRdb's version includes in-frame clones alone and lacks a portion of them. The sample shows around 250,000 clones, 25% to 35% of them seen only once. The source material was central memory CD4+ T cells from blood. The receptors come from a man aged 25 to 45 in good health. Both conserved end residues are part of each CDR3. Fields, in order: J gene, clone size, V gene, D gene, CDR3 protein, CDR3 DNA. A D gene is named only where the DNA matches it firmly. The listing skips clone size in some rows; elsewhere it reads once, few, many or a size class.

J gene: TRBJ2-7
clone size: few
V gene: TRBV30
D gene: -
CDR3 protein: CAWMEWELYEQYF
CDR3 DNA: TGTGCCTGGATGGAATGGGAGCTCTACGAGCAGTACTTC

J gene: TRBJ1-6
clone size: -
V gene: TRBV7-6
D gene: -
CDR3 protein: CASSPDGESPLHF
CDR3 DNA: TGTGCCAGCAGCCCGGACGGGGAATCACCCCTCCACTTT

J gene: TRBJ2-7
clone size: -
V gene: TRBV4-2
D gene: TRBD1
CDR3 protein: CASSPRDRGGHEQYF
CDR3 DNA: TGTGCCAGCAGCCCCCGGGACAGGGGAGGGCACGAGCAGTACTTC

J gene: TRBJ2-5
clone size: -
V gene: TRBV7-9
D gene: -
CDR3 protein: CASSQNTGETQYF
CDR3 DNA: TGTGCCAGCAGTCAGAATACTGGGGAGACCCAGTACTTC

J gene: TRBJ2-5
clone size: -
V gene: TRBV30
D gene: -
CDR3 protein: CAWGMGHDDQETQYF
CDR3 DNA: TGTGCCTGGGGGATGGGACACGACGATCAAGAGACCCAGTACTTC

J gene: TRBJ1-2
clone size: -
V gene: TRBV9
D gene: -
CDR3 protein: CASSQGGLVYGYTF
CDR3 DNA: TGTGCCAGCAGCCAGGGAGGGTTGGTCTATGGCTACACCTTC

J gene: TRBJ2-1
clone size: many
V gene: TRBV28
D gene: TRBD2
CDR3 protein: CASSLLAGVSNEQFF
CDR3 DNA: TGTGCCAGCAGTTTACTAGCGGGAGTAAGCAATGAGCAGTTCTTC

J gene: TRBJ1-5
clone size: few
V gene: TRBV2
D gene: -
CDR3 protein: CASRVDRGNQPQHF
CDR3 DNA: TGTGCCAGCAGGGTTGACAGAGGCAATCAGCCCCAGCATTTT

J gene: TRBJ2-5
clone size: -
V gene: TRBV7-9
D gene: TRBD1
CDR3 protein: CASSNRTGGETQYF
CDR3 DNA: TGTGCCAGCAGCAATAGGACAGGGGGGGAGACCCAGTACTTC

J gene: TRBJ1-2
clone size: -
V gene: TRBV4-2
D gene: -
CDR3 protein: CASSLSEREGYTF
CDR3 DNA: TGTGCCAGCAGCCTAAGCGAAAGGGAAGGCTACACCTTC

J gene: TRBJ2-3
clone size: few
V gene: TRBV5-4
D gene: TRBD1
CDR3 protein: CASSLYRTGSTDTQYF
CDR3 DNA: TGTGCCAGCAGCTTGTACAGGACAGGAAGCACAGATACGCAGTATTTT

J gene: TRBJ2-3
clone size: many
V gene: TRBV28
D gene: TRBD2
CDR3 protein: CASSPPSGRLGSTDTQYF
CDR3 DNA: TGTGCCAGCAGCCCACCTAGCGGGAGGTTGGGTAGCACAGATACGCAGTATTTT

J gene: TRBJ2-5
clone size: -
V gene: TRBV7-2
D gene: -
CDR3 protein: CASSYRLRETQYF
CDR3 DNA: TGTGCCAGCAGCTACCGCCTCCGAGAGACCCAGTACTTC

J gene: TRBJ2-3
clone size: -
V gene: TRBV7-2
D gene: TRBD2
CDR3 protein: CASSPSSGGLTDTQYF
CDR3 DNA: TGTGCCAGCAGTCCTTCTAGCGGGGGGCTCACAGATACGCAGTATTTT

J gene: TRBJ1-2
clone size: -
V gene: TRBV28
D gene: -
CDR3 protein: CASIALVLSPTGGYTF
CDR3 DNA: TGTGCCAGCATTGCCCTCGTCCTTAGCCCGACGGGTGGCTACACCTTC

J gene: TRBJ2-7
clone size: few
V gene: TRBV28
D gene: -
CDR3 protein: CASRGTPGYEQYF
CDR3 DNA: TGTGCCAGCAGAGGGACGCCCGGCTACGAGCAGTACTTC

J gene: TRBJ2-7
clone size: -
V gene: TRBV7-2
D gene: -
CDR3 protein: CASSLPQGRGLTYEQYF
CDR3 DNA: TGTGCCAGCAGCCTGCCCCAGGGGCGCGGGTTAACGTACGAGCAGTACTTC

J gene: TRBJ2-5
clone size: many
V gene: TRBV7-8
D gene: TRBD1
CDR3 protein: CASSLGQGMKETQYF
CDR3 DNA: TGTGCCAGCAGCTTAGGACAGGGGATGAAAGAGACCCAGTACTTC

J gene: TRBJ1-5
clone size: -
V gene: TRBV30
D gene: -
CDR3 protein: CAWARDSNQPQHF
CDR3 DNA: TGTGCCTGGGCCCGGGACAGCAATCAGCCCCAGCATTTT

J gene: TRBJ2-1
clone size: few
V gene: TRBV2
D gene: TRBD2
CDR3 protein: CASRELAGGYNEQFF
CDR3 DNA: TGTGCCAGCAGAGAACTAGCGGGGGGGTACAATGAGCAGTTCTTC

J gene: TRBJ2-3
clone size: few
V gene: TRBV29-1
D gene: TRBD1
CDR3 protein: CSVDLAGGDTQYF
CDR3 DNA: TGCAGCGTTGATTTGGCAGGGGGAGATACGCAGTATTTT

J gene: TRBJ2-5
clone size: once
V gene: TRBV4-3
D gene: -
CDR3 protein: CASSQGTGETQYF
CDR3 DNA: TGCGCCAGCAGCCAAGGCACGGGGGAGACCCAGTACTTC